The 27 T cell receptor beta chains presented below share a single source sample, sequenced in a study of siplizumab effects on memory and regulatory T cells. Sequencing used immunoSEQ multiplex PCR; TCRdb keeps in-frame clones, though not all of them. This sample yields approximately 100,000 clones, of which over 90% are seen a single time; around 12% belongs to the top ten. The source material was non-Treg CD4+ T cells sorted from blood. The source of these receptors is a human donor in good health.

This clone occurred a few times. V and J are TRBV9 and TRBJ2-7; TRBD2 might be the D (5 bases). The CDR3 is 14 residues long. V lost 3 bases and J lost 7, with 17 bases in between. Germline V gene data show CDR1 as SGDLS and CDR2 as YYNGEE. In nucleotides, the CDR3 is TGTGCCAGCAGCGCCCGGGGAACTACTCCTGAGCAGTACTTC. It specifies CASSARGTTPEQYF.

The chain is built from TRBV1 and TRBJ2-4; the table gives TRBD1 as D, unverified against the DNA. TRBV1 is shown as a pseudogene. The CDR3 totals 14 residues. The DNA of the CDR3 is TGCACCAGCAGCCAAGGCAGGGCCAAAAACATTCAGTACTTC. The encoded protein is CTSSQGRAKNIQYF.

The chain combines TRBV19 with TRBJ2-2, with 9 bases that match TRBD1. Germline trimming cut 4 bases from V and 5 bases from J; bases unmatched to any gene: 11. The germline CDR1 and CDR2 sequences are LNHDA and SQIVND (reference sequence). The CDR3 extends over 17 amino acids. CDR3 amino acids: CASSKGLGTGITGELFF. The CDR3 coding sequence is TGTGCCAGTAGTAAGGGACTGGGGACAGGGATTACCGGGGAGCTGTTTTTT.

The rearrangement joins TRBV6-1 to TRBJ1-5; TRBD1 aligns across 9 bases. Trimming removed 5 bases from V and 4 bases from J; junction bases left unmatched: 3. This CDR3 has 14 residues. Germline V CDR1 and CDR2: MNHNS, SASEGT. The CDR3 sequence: CASSFDRGNQPQHF. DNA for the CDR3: TGTGCCAGCAGTTTCGACAGGGGGAATCAGCCCCAGCATTTT.

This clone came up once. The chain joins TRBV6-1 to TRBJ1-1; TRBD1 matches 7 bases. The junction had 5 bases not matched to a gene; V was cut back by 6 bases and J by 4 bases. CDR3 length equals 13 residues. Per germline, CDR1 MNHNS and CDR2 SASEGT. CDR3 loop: CASSPTGTTEAFF. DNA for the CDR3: TGTGCCAGCAGCCCGACAGGGACCACTGAAGCTTTCTTT.

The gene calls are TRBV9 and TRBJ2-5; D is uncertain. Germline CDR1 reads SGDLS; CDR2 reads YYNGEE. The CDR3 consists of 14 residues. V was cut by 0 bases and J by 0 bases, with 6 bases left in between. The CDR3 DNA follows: TGTGCCAGCAGCGTAGGGCCCTACCAAGAGACCCAGTACTTC. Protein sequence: CASSVGPYQETQYF.

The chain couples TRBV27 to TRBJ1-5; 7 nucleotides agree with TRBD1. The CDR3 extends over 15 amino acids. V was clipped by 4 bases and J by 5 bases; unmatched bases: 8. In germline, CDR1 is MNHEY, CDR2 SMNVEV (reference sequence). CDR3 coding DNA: TGTGCCAGCAGTTCACACCAGGGGGGGGATCAGCCCCAGCATTTT. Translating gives CASSSHQGGDQPQHF.

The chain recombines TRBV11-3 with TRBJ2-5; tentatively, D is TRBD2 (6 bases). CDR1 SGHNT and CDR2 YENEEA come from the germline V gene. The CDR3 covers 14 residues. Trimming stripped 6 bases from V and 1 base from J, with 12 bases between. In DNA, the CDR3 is TGTGCCAGCAGTCGGCCCGGGGGCCAAGAGACCCAGTACTTC. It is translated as CASSRPGGQETQYF.

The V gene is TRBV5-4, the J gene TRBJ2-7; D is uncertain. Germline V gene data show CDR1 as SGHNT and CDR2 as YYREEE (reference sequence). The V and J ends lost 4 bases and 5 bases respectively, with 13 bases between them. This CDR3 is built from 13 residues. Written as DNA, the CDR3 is TGTGCCAGCAGCCGAATCGGTAAGGACGAGCAGTACTTC. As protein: CASSRIGKDEQYF.

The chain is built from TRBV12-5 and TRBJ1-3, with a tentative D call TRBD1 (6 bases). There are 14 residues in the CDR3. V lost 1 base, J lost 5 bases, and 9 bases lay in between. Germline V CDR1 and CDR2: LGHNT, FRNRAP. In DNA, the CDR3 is TGTGCTAGTGGTTTGGGGCAGGGGAGAAACACCATATATTTT. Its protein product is CASGLGQGRNTIYF.

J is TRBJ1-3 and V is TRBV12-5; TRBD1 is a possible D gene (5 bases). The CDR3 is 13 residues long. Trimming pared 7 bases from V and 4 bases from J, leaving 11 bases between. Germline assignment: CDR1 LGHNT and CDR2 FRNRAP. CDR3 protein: CASERGSGNTIYF. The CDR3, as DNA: TGTGCTAGTGAAAGGGGATCAGGAAACACCATATATTTT.

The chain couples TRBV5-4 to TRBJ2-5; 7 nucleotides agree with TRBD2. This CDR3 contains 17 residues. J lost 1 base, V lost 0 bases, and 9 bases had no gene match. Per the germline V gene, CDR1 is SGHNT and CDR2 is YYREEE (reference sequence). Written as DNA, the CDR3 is TGTGCCAGCAGCTTGGCCAGGAAGCGGGGCCCCCAAGAGACCCAGTACTTC. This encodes CASSLARKRGPQETQYF.

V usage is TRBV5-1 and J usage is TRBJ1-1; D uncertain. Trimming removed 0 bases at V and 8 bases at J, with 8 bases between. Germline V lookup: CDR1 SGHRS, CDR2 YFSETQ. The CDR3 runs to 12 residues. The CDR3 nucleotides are TGCGCCAGCAGCTTGGAGGTTGGCGAAGCTTTCTTT. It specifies CASSLEVGEAFF.

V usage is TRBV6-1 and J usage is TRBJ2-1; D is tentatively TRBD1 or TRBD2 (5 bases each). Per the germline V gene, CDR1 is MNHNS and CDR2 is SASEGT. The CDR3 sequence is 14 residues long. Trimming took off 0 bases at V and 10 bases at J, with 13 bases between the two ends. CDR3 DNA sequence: TGTGCCAGCAGTGAAGCTCGGGGCTTCGGAGAGCAGTTCTTC. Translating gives CASSEARGFGEQFF.

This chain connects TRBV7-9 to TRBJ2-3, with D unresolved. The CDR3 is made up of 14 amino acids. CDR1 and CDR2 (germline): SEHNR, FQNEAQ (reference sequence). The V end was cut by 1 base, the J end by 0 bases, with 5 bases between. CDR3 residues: CASSLGLSTDTQYF. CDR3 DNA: TGTGCCAGCAGCTTAGGACTGAGCACAGATACGCAGTATTTT.

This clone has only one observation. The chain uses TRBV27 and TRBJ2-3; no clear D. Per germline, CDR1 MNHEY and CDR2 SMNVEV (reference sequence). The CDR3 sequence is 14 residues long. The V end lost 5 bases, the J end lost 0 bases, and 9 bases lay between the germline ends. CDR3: CASSLGRSTDTQYF. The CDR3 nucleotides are TGTGCCAGCAGTCTCGGACGCAGCACAGATACGCAGTATTTT.

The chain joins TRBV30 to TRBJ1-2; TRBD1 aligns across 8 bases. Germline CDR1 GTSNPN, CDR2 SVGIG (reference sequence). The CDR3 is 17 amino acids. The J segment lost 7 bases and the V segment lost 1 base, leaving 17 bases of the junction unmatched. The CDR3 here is CAWSDPRRRGRLFGYTF. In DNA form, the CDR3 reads TGTGCCTGGAGTGACCCGAGGCGCAGGGGGCGACTATTTGGCTACACCTTC. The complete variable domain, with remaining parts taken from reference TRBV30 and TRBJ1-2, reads SQTIHQWPATLVQPVGSPLSLECTVEGTSNPNLYWYRQAAGRGLQLLFYSVGIGQISSEVPQNLSASRPQDRQFILSSKKLLLSDSGFYLCAWSDPRRRGRLFGYTFGSGTRLTVV.

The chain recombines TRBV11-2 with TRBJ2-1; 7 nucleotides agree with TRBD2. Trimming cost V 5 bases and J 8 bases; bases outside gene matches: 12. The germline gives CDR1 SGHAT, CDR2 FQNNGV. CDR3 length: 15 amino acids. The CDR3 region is CASSTRGVEGDEQFF. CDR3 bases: TGTGCCAGCAGCACCCGGGGGGTTGAGGGCGATGAGCAGTTCTTC.

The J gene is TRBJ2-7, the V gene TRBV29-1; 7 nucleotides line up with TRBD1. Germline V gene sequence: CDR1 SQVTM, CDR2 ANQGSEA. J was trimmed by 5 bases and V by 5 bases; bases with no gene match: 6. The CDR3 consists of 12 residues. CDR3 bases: TGCAGCGTTAGACAGGGTATAAACGAGCAGTACTTC. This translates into CSVRQGINEQYF.

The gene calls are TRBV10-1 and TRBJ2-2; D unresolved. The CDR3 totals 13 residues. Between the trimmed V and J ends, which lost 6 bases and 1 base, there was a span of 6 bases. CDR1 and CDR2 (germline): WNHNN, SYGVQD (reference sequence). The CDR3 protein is CASSGLNTGELFF. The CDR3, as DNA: TGCGCCAGCAGCGGCCTGAACACCGGGGAGCTGTTTTTT.

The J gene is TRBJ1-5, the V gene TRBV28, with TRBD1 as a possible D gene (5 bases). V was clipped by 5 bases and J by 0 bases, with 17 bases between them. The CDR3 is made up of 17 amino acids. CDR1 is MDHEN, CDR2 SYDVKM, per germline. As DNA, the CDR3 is TGTGCCAGCAGTACCCAGCTGGGACCTTATAGCAATCAGCCCCAGCATTTT. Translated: CASSTQLGPYSNQPQHF.

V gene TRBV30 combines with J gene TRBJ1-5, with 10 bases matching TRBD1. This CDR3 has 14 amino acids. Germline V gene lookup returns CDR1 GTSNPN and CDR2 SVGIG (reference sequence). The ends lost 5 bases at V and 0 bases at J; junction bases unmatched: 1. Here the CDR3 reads CAWGTGVSNQPQHF. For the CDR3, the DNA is TGTGCCTGGGGGACAGGGGTTAGCAATCAGCCCCAGCATTTT.

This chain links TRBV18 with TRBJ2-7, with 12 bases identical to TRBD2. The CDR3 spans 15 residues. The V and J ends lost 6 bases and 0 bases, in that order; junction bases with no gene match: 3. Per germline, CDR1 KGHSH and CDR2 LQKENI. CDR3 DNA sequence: TGTGCCAGCTCTCGGACTAGCGGGGCCTCCTACGAGCAGTACTTC. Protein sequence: CASSRTSGASYEQYF.

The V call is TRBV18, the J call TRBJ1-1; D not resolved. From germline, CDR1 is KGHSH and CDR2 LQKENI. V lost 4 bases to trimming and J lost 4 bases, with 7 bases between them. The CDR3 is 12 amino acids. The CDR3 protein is CASSLDGTEAFF. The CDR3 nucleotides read TGTGCCAGCTCACTGGACGGCACTGAAGCTTTCTTT.

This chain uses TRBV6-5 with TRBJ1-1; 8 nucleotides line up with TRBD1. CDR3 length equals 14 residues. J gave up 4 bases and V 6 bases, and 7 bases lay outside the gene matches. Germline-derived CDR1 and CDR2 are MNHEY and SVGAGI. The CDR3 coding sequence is TGTGCCAGCAGCCAACAGGGGGTGATCACTGAAGCTTTCTTT. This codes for CASSQQGVITEAFF.

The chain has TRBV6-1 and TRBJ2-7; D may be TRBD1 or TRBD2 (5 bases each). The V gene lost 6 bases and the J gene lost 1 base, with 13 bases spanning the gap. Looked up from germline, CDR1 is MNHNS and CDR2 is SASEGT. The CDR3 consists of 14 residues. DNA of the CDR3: TGTGCCAGCAGCCTCCGGGACGGATCCTACGAGCAGTACTTC. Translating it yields CASSLRDGSYEQYF.

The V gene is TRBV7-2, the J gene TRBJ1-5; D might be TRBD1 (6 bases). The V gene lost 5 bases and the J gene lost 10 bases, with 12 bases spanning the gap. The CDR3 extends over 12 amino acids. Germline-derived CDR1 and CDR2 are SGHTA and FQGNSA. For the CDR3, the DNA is TGTGCCAGCAGCGACGGGGGACAACCCCAGCATTTT. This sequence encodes CASSDGGQPQHF.